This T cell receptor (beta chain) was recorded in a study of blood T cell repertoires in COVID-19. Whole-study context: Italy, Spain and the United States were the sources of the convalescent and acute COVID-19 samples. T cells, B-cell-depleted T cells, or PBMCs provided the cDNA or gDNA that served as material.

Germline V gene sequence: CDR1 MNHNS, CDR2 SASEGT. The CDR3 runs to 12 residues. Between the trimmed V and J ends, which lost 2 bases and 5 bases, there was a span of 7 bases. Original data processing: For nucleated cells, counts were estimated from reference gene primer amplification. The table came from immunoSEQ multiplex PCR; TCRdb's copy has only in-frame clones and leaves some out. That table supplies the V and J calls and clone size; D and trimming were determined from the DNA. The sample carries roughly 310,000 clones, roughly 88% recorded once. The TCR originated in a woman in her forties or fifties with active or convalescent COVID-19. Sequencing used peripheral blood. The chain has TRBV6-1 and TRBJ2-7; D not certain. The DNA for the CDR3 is TGTGCCAGCAGTGAACCCCGGGACGAGCAGTACTTC. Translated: CASSEPRDEQYF.